This T cell receptor beta chain was observed in a study of blood T cells in healthy people across ages. The table lists this clonotype with a few counts. A second PCR, run for roughly 7 to 12 cycles, used a sample-barcoded 5' primer plus a J-beta primer mix. TCRdb processed the 5' RACE reads anew with MiXCR; each CDR3 protein has one entry. Of hundreds of thousands of distinct CDR3 sequences listed, over 20% are singletons. CDR1 is LGHNA and CDR2 is YSLEER in the germline V gene. Trimming removed 0 bases from V and 3 bases from J, with 11 bases in between. The CDR3 has 15 amino acids. The sample was blood. This TCR was sampled from a man aged 65 to 79 in good health. The gene calls are TRBV4-3 and TRBJ1-1; perhaps TRBD1 as D (6 bases). The CDR3 loop reads CASSQDGYRDTEAFF. The CDR3 region has the DNA TGCGCCAGCAGCCAAGATGGGTACAGGGACACTGAAGCTTTCTTT.